This is a list of T cell receptor beta chains from one sample in a study of blood T cell repertoires in COVID-19. Only in-frame clones appear in the TCRdb table, and some are missing; sequencing was by immunoSEQ multiplex PCR. The table has 140,000 to 150,000 clones, around four fifths seen once. The sequencing input was PBMCs or T cells enriched from blood (not recorded which). These receptors came from a woman aged 40 to 55 who had recovered from COVID-19. Each CDR3 is given with its conserved first and last residue. The order of the fields is V gene, J gene, CDR3 protein.

V gene: TRBV13
J gene: TRBJ1-2
CDR3 protein: CASSPGTGAGYGYTF

V gene: TRBV16
J gene: TRBJ2-2
CDR3 protein: CASSPRGRAITGELFF

V gene: TRBV3-1/TRBV3-2
J gene: TRBJ2-7
CDR3 protein: CASSRSRGSHSYEQYF

V gene: TRBV29-1
J gene: TRBJ1-5
CDR3 protein: CSVGQGRQPQHF

V gene: TRBV7-6
J gene: TRBJ2-1
CDR3 protein: CASSLDNSGGSYNEQFF

V gene: TRBV10-3
J gene: TRBJ1-1
CDR3 protein: CAISDWPIEAFF

V gene: TRBV9
J gene: TRBJ2-7
CDR3 protein: CASSVGATAFNEQYF

V gene: TRBV27
J gene: TRBJ1-4
CDR3 protein: CASSPQGDPEKLFF

V gene: TRBV6-5
J gene: TRBJ2-7
CDR3 protein: CASSWTGGPYEQYF

V gene: TRBV30
J gene: TRBJ1-1
CDR3 protein: CAYQFTKGTEAFF

V gene: TRBV6-1
J gene: TRBJ1-5
CDR3 protein: CASSETRGRGNQPQHF

V gene: TRBV7-8
J gene: TRBJ2-5
CDR3 protein: CASSRDRGQETQYF

V gene: TRBV19
J gene: TRBJ2-1
CDR3 protein: CASRDGGGDNNEQFF

V gene: TRBV5-6
J gene: TRBJ1-6
CDR3 protein: CASSLARGDRVNSPLHF

V gene: TRBV6-5
J gene: TRBJ1-6
CDR3 protein: CASNPKEVRYSPLHF

V gene: TRBV9
J gene: TRBJ2-7
CDR3 protein: CASSADRGTYEQYF

V gene: TRBV2
J gene: TRBJ1-2
CDR3 protein: CASSERGRDVKGYTF

V gene: TRBV5-4
J gene: TRBJ2-7
CDR3 protein: CASSPSPRDGLFEQYF

V gene: TRBV18
J gene: TRBJ1-1
CDR3 protein: CASSPYDTEAFF

V gene: TRBV6-5
J gene: TRBJ2-2
CDR3 protein: CASRSRGLGELFF

V gene: TRBV25-1
J gene: TRBJ1-1
CDR3 protein: CASSVFGQGGEAFF

V gene: TRBV7-8
J gene: TRBJ2-7
CDR3 protein: CASSWNRDTYEQYF

V gene: TRBV18
J gene: TRBJ2-1
CDR3 protein: CASSPLMGGVSYNEQFF

V gene: TRBV6-5
J gene: TRBJ2-3
CDR3 protein: CASSYSQASTDTQYF

V gene: TRBV6-4
J gene: TRBJ2-1
CDR3 protein: CASSDSTSGIYNEQFF

V gene: TRBV27
J gene: TRBJ2-2
CDR3 protein: CASSAGTTVGELFF

V gene: TRBV18
J gene: TRBJ2-3
CDR3 protein: CASSLRTSGSRYTQYF

V gene: TRBV7-8
J gene: TRBJ1-4
CDR3 protein: CASSLRNPDRAEKLFF

V gene: TRBV11-2
J gene: TRBJ2-2
CDR3 protein: CASSSSGGANTGELFF

V gene: TRBV2
J gene: TRBJ1-2
CDR3 protein: CASSPAGRNYGYTF